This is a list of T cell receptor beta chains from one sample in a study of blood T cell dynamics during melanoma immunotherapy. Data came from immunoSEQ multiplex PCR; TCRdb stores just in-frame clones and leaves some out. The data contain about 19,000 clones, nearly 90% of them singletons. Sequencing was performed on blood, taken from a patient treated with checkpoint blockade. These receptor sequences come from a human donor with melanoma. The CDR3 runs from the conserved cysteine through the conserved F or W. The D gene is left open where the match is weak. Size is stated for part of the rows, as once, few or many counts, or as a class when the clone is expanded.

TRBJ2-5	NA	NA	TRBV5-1	CASSPKGVSDVLQETQYF	TGCGCCAGCAGCCCCAAAGGGGTCTCCGATGTACTCCAAGAGACCCAGTACTTC
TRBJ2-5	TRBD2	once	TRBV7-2	CASSLPRGQAGGPETQYF	TGTGCCAGCAGCTTACCGAGAGGACAGGCGGGAGGGCCGGAGACCCAGTACTTC
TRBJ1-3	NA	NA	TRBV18	CASSPVPKSSGNTIYF	TGTGCCAGCTCACCAGTTCCGAAGAGCTCTGGAAACACCATATATTTT
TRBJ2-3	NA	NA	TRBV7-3	CASSLEGTLFPDTQYF	TGTGCCAGCAGCTTAGAGGGGACCCTTTTCCCAGATACGCAGTATTTT
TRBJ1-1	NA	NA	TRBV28	CASSLAEGRNTEAFF	TGTGCCAGCAGTTTAGCGGAGGGGAGGAACACTGAAGCTTTCTTT
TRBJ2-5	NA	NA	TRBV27	CASSKQPQGTQYF	TGTGCCAGCAGTAAACAGCCTCAGGGGACCCAGTACTTC
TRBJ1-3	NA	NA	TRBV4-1	CASSRTIIGTGNTIYF	TGCGCCAGCAGCCGAACTATAATCGGGACTGGAAACACCATATATTTT
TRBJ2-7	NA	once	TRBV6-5	CASSSPDGYSYEQYF	TGTGCCAGCAGTTCCCCGGACGGATATTCCTACGAGCAGTACTTC
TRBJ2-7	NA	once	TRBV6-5	CASSFALGTTYEQYF	TGTGCCAGCAGTTTCGCTTTGGGCACCACCTACGAGCAGTACTTC
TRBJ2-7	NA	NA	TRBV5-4	CASSQVESYEQYF	TGTGCCAGCAGTCAAGTGGAAAGCTACGAGCAGTACTTC
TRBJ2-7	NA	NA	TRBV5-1	CASSLQPLSLAGSEQYF	TGCGCCAGCAGCCTCCAACCCCTCTCATTGGCGGGAAGCGAGCAGTACTTC
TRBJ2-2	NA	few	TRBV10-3	CAIHGGTGELFF	TGTGCCATCCACGGGGGCACCGGGGAGCTGTTTTTT
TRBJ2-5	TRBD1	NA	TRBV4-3	CASSPGGRGLETQYF	TGCGCCAGCAGCCCAGGGGGCCGAGGTCTGGAGACCCAGTACTTC
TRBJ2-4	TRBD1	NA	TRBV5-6	CASSSWTGGLVKNIQYF	TGTGCCAGCAGCTCATGGACAGGGGGGCTGGTCAAAAACATTCAGTACTTC
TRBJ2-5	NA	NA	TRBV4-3	CASSQDRGGGSILETQYF	TGCGCCAGCAGCCAAGATCGGGGCGGGGGCAGTATCCTAGAGACCCAGTACTTC